The subject of this entry is one TCR beta chain. Its target is unknown. The data derive from a study of shared clonotypes between healthy human individuals. Regarding the study as a whole: The expectation was that sequencing depth would affect clonotype sharing among donors.

Germline V lookup: CDR1 MGHRA, CDR2 YSYEKL. The CDR3 length is 15 residues. V trimming: 7 bases; J trimming: 4 bases; junction bases outside the gene matches: 10. The method was immunoSEQ multiplex PCR; TCRdb's version includes in-frame clones alone and lacks a portion of them. Altogether 2,500,000 or so clones are present, 93% being singletons, with the ten largest covering about 0.39%. This clonotype was obtained from a man aged 18 to 30 in good health. Some clones in this sample may be carry-over from other donors' samples. Sequenced material: naive CD4+ T cells from PBMCs. Documented subset: CD45RA+ positively selected. This rearrangement joins TRBV4-1 to TRBJ1-2, with 9 bases aligning to TRBD1. CDR3 sequence reads: CASNQDRGPLYGYTF. The CDR3 DNA reads as TGCGCCAGCAACCAGGACAGGGGCCCTCTCTATGGCTACACCTTC.